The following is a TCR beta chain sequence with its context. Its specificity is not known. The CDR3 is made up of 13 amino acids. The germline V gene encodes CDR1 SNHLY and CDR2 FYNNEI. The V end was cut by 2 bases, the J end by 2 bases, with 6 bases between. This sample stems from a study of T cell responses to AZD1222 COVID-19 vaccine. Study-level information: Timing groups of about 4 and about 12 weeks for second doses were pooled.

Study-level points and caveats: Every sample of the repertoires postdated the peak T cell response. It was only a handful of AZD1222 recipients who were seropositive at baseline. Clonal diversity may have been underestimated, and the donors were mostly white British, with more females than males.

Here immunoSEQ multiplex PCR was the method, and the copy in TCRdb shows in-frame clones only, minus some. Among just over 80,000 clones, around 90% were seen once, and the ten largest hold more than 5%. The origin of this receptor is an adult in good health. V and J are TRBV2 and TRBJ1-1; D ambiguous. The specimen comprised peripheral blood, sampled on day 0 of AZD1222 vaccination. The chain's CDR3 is CASSESANTEAFF. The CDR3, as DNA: TGTGCCAGCAGTGAATCGGCAAACACTGAAGCTTTCTTT.